The 10 T cell receptor beta chains listed next were all sequenced from one sample in a study of immune evolution from preneoplasia to lung adenocarcinoma. Here immunoSEQ multiplex PCR was the method, and the copy in TCRdb shows in-frame clones only, minus some. In the table there are roughly 2,000 clones, 70% to 85% of which are singletons. Input material: FFPE adjacent normal lung tissue. The receptor set was obtained from a person aged 65-85 years with lung adenocarcinoma.

The rearrangement joins TRBV11-2 to TRBJ2-7; tentatively, D is TRBD1 (7 bases). Germline CDR1 reads SGHAT; CDR2 reads FQNNGV. This CDR3 is 14 amino acids long. Trimming removed 4 bases from V and 9 bases from J, with 19 bases in between. The CDR3 loop is CASSSSDRPAGQYF. The CDR3, as DNA: TGTGCCAGCAGCTCCTCGGACAGGCCAGCGGGGCAGTACTTC.

The V call is TRBV27, the J call TRBJ1-4; D is unresolved. The CDR3 loop spans 15 amino acids. Trimming pared 5 bases from V and 0 bases from J, leaving 10 bases between. Germline lookup yields CDR1 MNHEY and CDR2 SMNVEV (reference sequence). The CDR3 bases are TGTGCCAGCAGTGTAGTTGCAGCAACTAATGAAAAACTGTTTTTT. Encoded protein: CASSVVAATNEKLFF.

The rearrangement uses TRBV6-5 and TRBJ2-7, with 7 bases identical to TRBD2. Trimming took 2 bases from V and 4 from J; bases not matched to a gene: 2. The CDR3 is 13 amino acids. CDR1 and CDR2 from the germline V gene are MNHEY and SVGAGI. The CDR3 region is CASSYAGGYEQYF. CDR3 nucleotides: TGTGCCAGCAGTTACGCCGGGGGGTACGAGCAGTACTTC.

V usage is TRBV11-2 and J usage is TRBJ2-7, with 8 nucleotides matching TRBD2. Losses at the gene ends were 5 bases for V and 2 bases for J; bases not matched to a gene: 5. This CDR3 spans 14 amino acids. Germline V gene lookup returns CDR1 SGHAT and CDR2 FQNNGV. CDR3 protein: CASSPLAEAYEQYF. The CDR3 DNA sequence: TGTGCCAGCAGCCCACTAGCGGAAGCCTACGAGCAGTACTTC.

The chain employs TRBV9 and TRBJ1-1; 7 positions match TRBD1. Germline V gene lookup returns CDR1 SGDLS and CDR2 YYNGEE. The CDR3 is 14 residues long. Germline trimming cut 4 bases from V and 3 bases from J; bases unmatched to any gene: 6. CDR3 amino acids: CASSLRDSYTEAFF. The CDR3 DNA reads TGTGCCAGCAGCCTCCGGGACAGTTACACTGAAGCTTTCTTT.

This clone has just one count. The chain carries TRBV27 and TRBJ1-5; 9 bases map to TRBD1. Germline V gene data show CDR1 as MNHEY and CDR2 as SMNVEV (reference sequence). The CDR3 extends over 15 amino acids. V lost 5 bases to trimming and J lost 6 bases; unmatched junction nucleotides: 8. The CDR3 reads CASSLRDRAGQPQHF. Here the CDR3 DNA reads TGTGCCAGCAGTCTCCGGGACAGGGCCGGTCAGCCCCAGCATTTT.

This sequence joins TRBV5-1 and TRBJ2-6; D is possibly TRBD1 (6 bases). Germline V gene lookup returns CDR1 SGHRS and CDR2 YFSETQ. The CDR3 covers 17 residues. V was shortened by 3 bases and J by 0 bases, with 13 bases between the two germline ends. This CDR3 is CASSSGQSLSGANVLTF. CDR3 nucleotide sequence: TGCGCCAGCAGCTCCGGACAGTCCCTCTCTGGGGCCAACGTCCTGACTTTC.

The gene calls are TRBV5-1 and TRBJ1-1; D uncertain. CDR1 and CDR2 from the germline V gene are SGHRS and YFSETQ. The CDR3 runs to 15 residues. Trimming stripped 0 bases from V and 2 bases from J, with 11 bases between. The CDR3 nucleotides are TGCGCCAGCAGCTTGGATGGGAGACCCAACACTGAAGCTTTCTTT. Its translation: CASSLDGRPNTEAFF. The variable domain in full, completed from reference TRBV5-1 and TRBJ1-1, reads KAGVTQTPRYLIKTRGQQVTLSCSPISGHRSVSWYQQTPGQGLQFLFEYFSETQRNKGNFPGRFSGRQFSNSRSEMNVSTLELGDSALYLCASSLDGRPNTEAFFGQGTRLTVV.

This chain connects TRBV7-3 to TRBJ2-3, with 10 bases fitting TRBD2. V lost 4 bases and J lost 2; bases outside the gene matches: 3. The CDR3 loop spans 15 amino acids. Looked up from germline, CDR1 is SGHTA and CDR2 is FQGTGA. Written as DNA, the CDR3 is TGTGCCAGCAGCTCAGCGGGAGGGCCCACAGATACGCAGTATTTT. Its translation: CASSSAGGPTDTQYF. The whole variable domain, remainder taken from reference TRBV7-3 and TRBJ2-3, is GAGVSQTPSNKVTEKGKYVELRCDPISGHTALYWYRQSLGQGPEFLIYFQGTGAADDSGLPNDRFFAVRPEGSVSTLKIQRTERGDSAVYLCASSSAGGPTDTQYFGPGTRLTVL.

The genes are TRBV18 and TRBJ1-1; tentatively, D is TRBD1 (5 bases). V lost 3 bases and J 11 bases, leaving 13 bases between the germline ends. This CDR3 has 12 amino acids. CDR1 and CDR2 (germline): KGHSH, LQKENI. CDR3 region: CASSPTAEGAFF. DNA of the CDR3: TGTGCCAGCTCACCGACGGCCGAGGGGGCTTTCTTT.